This is a list of T cell receptor beta chains from one sample in a study of T cells in localized non-small cell lung cancer. Assay: immunoSEQ multiplex PCR; the TCRdb copy retains only in-frame clones and omits some. This sample yields roughly 53,000 clones, of which approximately 80% are seen a single time; about 15% belongs to the top ten. Material: peripheral blood mononuclear cells, obtained before any cancer treatment. These TCRs come from a man aged 35-69 years with stage III lung adenocarcinoma. Each CDR3 is given without its conserved first and last residue. Fields, in order: J gene, V gene, CDR3 protein.

>TRBJ2-3|TRBV4-2
ASSQDLRGGRNTQY
>TRBJ2-5|TRBV2
ASSRERETQY
>TRBJ2-2|TRBV4-3
ASSRGQGPTTTGELF
>TRBJ2-1|TRBV7-7
ASSAHRGASYNEQF
>TRBJ1-5|TRBV9
ASSPDSDQPQH
>TRBJ2-7|TRBV29-1
SVAMDMEYEQY
>TRBJ1-2|TRBV7-9
ASSGQDDYGYT
>TRBJ1-1|TRBV2
ASSESPTLNTEAF
>TRBJ2-5|TRBV6-6
ASSRGAGGQETQY
>TRBJ1-2|TRBV10-3
AISEYIGLEGDPNYGYT
>TRBJ2-1|TRBV19
ASSHGGTSGRNEQF
>TRBJ2-7|TRBV18
ASSPPAGEASYEQY
>TRBJ2-1|TRBV4-2
ASSQVGTSSDEQF
>TRBJ2-7|TRBV5-6
ASSPIERGVREQY
>TRBJ1-1|TRBV27
ASSHGSNTEAF
>TRBJ2-1|TRBV6-6
ASSPRTGRNEQF
>TRBJ1-2|TRBV27
ASTKGGLNYGYT
>TRBJ2-7|TRBV11-3
ASSFIAGGGSGEQY